These 27 T cell receptor beta chains were sequenced from one sample in a study of blood T cells in healthy people across ages. A sample-barcoded 5' primer and a J-beta primer mix were used in a second PCR of about 7 to 11 cycles. One entry per CDR3 protein, called by TCRdb with MiXCR from the 5' RACE reads. Among hundreds of thousands of distinct CDR3 sequences listed, around 62% were seen once. Sequenced sample: blood. The receptors were sampled from a man aged 25 to 45 in good health.

This clonotype was counted only a few times. V usage is TRBV29-1 and J usage is TRBJ2-6; 8 bases map to TRBD1. The germline V gene encodes CDR1 SQVTM and CDR2 ANQGSEA. Trimming took 6 bases from V and 2 from J; bases not matched to a gene: 3. This CDR3 region has 14 residues. CDR3 nucleotide sequence: TGCAGCGTAACGACAGGGGCTGGGGCCAACGTCCTGACTTTC. Translation gives CSVTTGAGANVLTF. The full variable domain, completed using reference TRBV29-1 and TRBJ2-6, is SAVISQKPSRDICQRGTSLTIQCQVDSQVTMMFWYRQQPGQSLTLIATANQGSEATYESGFVIDKFPISRPNLTFSTLTVSNMSPEDSSIYLCSVTTGAGANVLTFGAGSRLTVL.

This chain connects TRBV20-1 to TRBJ1-2, with D perhaps TRBD1 (6 bases). Germline CDR1 DFQATT, CDR2 SNEGSKA (reference sequence). Trimming took 5 bases from V and 3 from J, leaving 22 bases between them. CDR3 length: 16 residues. CDR3 protein: CSAQITTGGRHYGYTF. CDR3 DNA sequence: TGCAGTGCTCAAATAACTACTGGGGGCAGACACTATGGCTACACCTTC.

The chain combines TRBV7-3 with TRBJ1-6, with no clear D. Germline CDR1 reads SGHTA; CDR2 reads FQGTGA. The CDR3 contains 17 residues. Trimming shortened V by 5 bases and J by 5 bases, and 19 bases separated the two germline ends. CDR3 sequence (DNA): TGTGCCAGCAGCCAATTTCCCGGGCCACGGGATAATTCACCCCTCCACTTT. Translation gives CASSQFPGPRDNSPLHF.

The chain has TRBV11-3 and TRBJ2-7; 10 bases line up with TRBD2. Germline CDR1 is SGHNT and CDR2 is YENEEA. V gave up 4 bases and J gave up 4 bases; unmatched junction bases: 7. The CDR3 loop spans 15 amino acids. The CDR3 DNA reads as TGTGCCAGCAGCTCCCGGACTAGCGGAAATTACGAGCAGTACTTC. Translation gives CASSSRTSGNYEQYF.

V is TRBV10-3 and J is TRBJ1-4; D is possibly TRBD1 (5 bases). With 6 bases removed from V and 3 bases from J, the gap between germline ends came to 8 bases. Germline-derived CDR1 and CDR2 are ENHRY and SYGVKD. The CDR3 has 13 residues. CDR3 bases: TGTGCCATCAGGGAAGGGGCTAATGAAAAACTGTTTTTT. Translating gives CAIREGANEKLFF.

The chain carries TRBV20-1 and TRBJ2-3; D unclear. V was pared by 3 bases and J by 2 bases, with 15 bases between. CDR1 and CDR2 from the germline V gene are DFQATT and SNEGSKA (reference sequence). This CDR3 spans 15 amino acids. The CDR3 sequence: CSARDPGGPTDTQYF. The DNA of the CDR3 is TGCAGTGCTAGGGACCCGGGTGGGCCCACAGATACGCAGTATTTT.

CDR3 residues: CASSATGWRNEQFF. The CDR3, as DNA: TGTGCCAGCAGCGCGACAGGTTGGAGGAATGAGCAGTTCTTC. The chain links TRBV7-8 to TRBJ2-1; tentative D call: TRBD1 (6 bases). There are 14 residues in the CDR3. Germline values: CDR1 SGHVS, CDR2 FQNEAQ. The V gene lost 5 bases and the J gene lost 7 bases, with 15 bases spanning the gap. The whole variable domain, filled in from reference TRBV7-8 and TRBJ2-1, reads GAGVSQSPRYKVAKRGQDVALRCDPISGHVSLFWYQQALGQGPEFLTYFQNEAQLDKSGLPSDRFFAERPEGSVSTLKIQRTQQEDSAVYLCASSATGWRNEQFFGPGTRLTVL.

This chain links TRBV7-2 with TRBJ2-5; D may correspond to TRBD1 or TRBD2 (7 bases each). V gave up 5 bases and J gave up 5 bases, with 15 bases separating them. The CDR3 spans 14 residues. CDR1 and CDR2 (germline): SGHTA, FQGNSA. In DNA form, the CDR3 reads TGTGCCAGCAGCCCAGGGGGGGTCCTGGAGACCCAGTACTTC. Translated, it gives CASSPGGVLETQYF.

The gene calls are TRBV12-3 or TRBV12-4 and TRBJ1-1, with D maybe TRBD1 (5 bases). CDR3 length: 14 residues. The germline V and J ends were trimmed by 3 bases and 3 bases, with 11 bases remaining between them. The CDR3 loop reads CASSLTAGYTEAFF. CDR3 nucleotides: TGTGCCAGCAGTTTGACAGCCGGGTACACTGAAGCTTTCTTT.

V is TRBV7-2 and J is TRBJ1-5; 9 bases are a match to TRBD1. This CDR3 is 15 amino acids long. Germline V lookup: CDR1 SGHTA, CDR2 FQGNSA. Losses at the gene ends were 5 bases for V and 6 bases for J; bases not matched to a gene: 8. CDR3 amino acids: CASSIRTGEGQPQHF. The CDR3 bases are TGTGCCAGCAGCATAAGGACAGGGGAGGGTCAGCCCCAGCATTTT.

The V and J genes are TRBV27 and TRBJ2-1; maybe TRBD2 (5 bases). TRBJ2-7 explains the end of the DNA better; the J call may be wrong. CDR3 size: 15 residues. The germline V gene has CDR1 MNHEY and CDR2 SMNVEV (reference sequence). CDR3 in amino acids: CASSLRTPPYNEQYF. The CDR3 DNA follows: TGTGCCAGCAGCCTCCGGACTCCCCCGTACAATGAGCAGTACTTC.

This clonotype was seen only a few times. This sequence joins TRBV29-1 and TRBJ2-5; 8 bases agree with TRBD2. With V trimmed by 8 bases and J by 2 bases, 4 bases remained unmatched. CDR3 length: 12 residues. Germline V lookup: CDR1 SQVTM, CDR2 ANQGSEA. CDR3 DNA: TGCAGCTGCGGGGGGCAGCAAGAGACCCAGTACTTC. Its protein is CSCGGQQETQYF.

This clonotype was recorded many times. The genes are TRBV9 and TRBJ2-4, with D possibly being TRBD1 (6 bases). Germline assignment: CDR1 SGDLS and CDR2 YYNGEE. The CDR3 spans 14 residues. V lost 4 bases, J lost 9 bases, and 17 bases lay in between. The CDR3 sequence: CASSPGNRASIQYF. The CDR3 bases are TGTGCCAGCAGCCCGGGGAACAGGGCGAGCATTCAGTACTTC.

The table lists this clonotype with a few counts. The chain joins TRBV7-3 to TRBJ2-5, with 9 bases that match TRBD2. With 5 bases clipped from V and 2 bases from J, the junction kept 9 bases outside the gene matches. The CDR3 spans 16 residues. Germline V gives CDR1 SGHTA, CDR2 FQGTGA. The CDR3 region has the DNA TGTGCCAGCAGCCAAGCGGGGGGCAGTCTTCAAGAGACCCAGTACTTC. Amino acids: CASSQAGGSLQETQYF.

The chain is built from TRBV29-1 and TRBJ1-4; perhaps TRBD1 as D (6 bases). Germline-derived CDR1 and CDR2 are SQVTM and ANQGSEA. The CDR3 covers 13 residues. V lost 7 bases and J 8 bases, leaving 17 bases between the germline ends. The CDR3 spells CSAGTGSWEKLFF. In DNA, the CDR3 is TGCAGCGCCGGAACAGGGAGTTGGGAAAAACTGTTTTTT. The entire variable domain, with the rest obtained from reference TRBV29-1 and TRBJ1-4, is as follows: SAVISQKPSRDICQRGTSLTIQCQVDSQVTMMFWYRQQPGQSLTLIATANQGSEATYESGFVIDKFPISRPNLTFSTLTVSNMSPEDSSIYLCSAGTGSWEKLFFGSGTQLSVL.

The gene calls are TRBV25-1 and TRBJ2-7, with TRBD2 matching over 7 bases. The length of the CDR3 is 16 residues. Germline-derived CDR1 and CDR2 are MGHDK and SYGVNS. V shed 6 bases and J 1 base; nucleotides not matched to a gene: 12. The CDR3 protein is CASSGAGGGVSYEQYF. The CDR3 nucleotides read TGTGCCAGCAGCGGAGCCGGGGGAGGGGTTTCCTACGAGCAGTACTTC.

The chain couples TRBV20-1 to TRBJ1-6; D not certain. Trimming removed 3 bases at V and 13 bases at J, with 16 bases between. The CDR3 is made up of 13 amino acids. CDR1 and CDR2 (germline): DFQATT, SNEGSKA (reference sequence). In DNA form, the CDR3 reads TGCAGTGCTAGTGGGGAGGCTGACGGGCCCCTCCACTTT. As protein: CSASGEADGPLHF.

This clonotype was counted between two and nine times. The chain carries TRBV6-5 and TRBJ2-2, with TRBD2 matching over 8 bases. The V gene's germline CDR1 is MNHEY and CDR2 SVGAGI. The CDR3 loop spans 15 amino acids. Trimming cost V 8 bases and J 6 bases; bases outside gene matches: 11. For the CDR3, the DNA is TGTGCCAGCGCCCTCGGGAGGGTTGAGGCCGGGGAGCTGTTTTTT. Translating gives CASALGRVEAGELFF.

This chain connects TRBV4-2 to TRBJ2-5; the D gene is possibly TRBD1 (6 bases). The CDR3 is 18 residues long. The germline gives CDR1 LGHNA, CDR2 YNFKEQ. V lost 3 bases and J lost 3, with 23 bases in between. In DNA, the CDR3 is TGTGCCAGCAGCCAGGGGCAGGGGCTAAATTTACAAGAAGAGACCCAGTACTTC. It codes for CASSQGQGLNLQEETQYF.

The chain couples TRBV3-1 to TRBJ2-4, with 12 bases aligning to TRBD1. The J call may be wrong; the DNA end is better matched by TRBJ2-7. CDR1 and CDR2 (germline): LGHDT, YNNKEL (reference sequence). The CDR3 has 17 residues. The chain's CDR3 is CASSQDHWDRGPHEQYF. The CDR3 DNA reads as TGTGCCAGCAGCCAAGATCACTGGGACAGGGGGCCCCACGAGCAGTACTTC.

The chain recombines TRBV6-2 or TRBV6-3 with TRBJ2-5, with a weak D call TRBD2 (5 bases). There are 15 residues in the CDR3. Trimming removed 3 bases at V and 2 bases at J, with 13 bases between. Germline CDR1 reads MNHEY; CDR2 reads SVGEGT. The CDR3 spells CASSYQVGRQETQYF. The CDR3 DNA follows: TGTGCCAGCAGTTATCAGGTGGGGAGACAAGAGACCCAGTACTTC.

This rearrangement joins TRBV7-2 to TRBJ2-1, with 10 nucleotides matching TRBD2. This CDR3 spans 17 amino acids. V shed 0 bases and J 7 bases; nucleotides not matched to a gene: 9. Germline lookup yields CDR1 SGHTA and CDR2 FQGNSA. The CDR3 protein is CASSLAASGGRMNEQFF. The CDR3 DNA is TGTGCCAGCAGCTTAGCGGCTAGCGGGGGCCGGATGAATGAGCAGTTCTTC.

This chain joins TRBV10-3 and TRBJ2-3; TRBD1 or TRBD2 may be the D gene (6 bases each). Trimming pared 7 bases from V and 0 bases from J, leaving 14 bases between. Germline CDR1 and CDR2: ENHRY and SYGVKD. CDR3 length: 15 residues. The CDR3: CAINLGGGSTDTQYF. In nucleotides, the CDR3 is TGTGCCATCAACCTGGGGGGCGGTAGCACAGATACGCAGTATTTT.

The chain couples TRBV6-2 or TRBV6-3 to TRBJ2-5; 8 bases agree with TRBD1. The J call may not be correct, given that the DNA end is closer to TRBJ2-7. CDR3 length: 16 residues. Germline-derived CDR1 and CDR2 are MNHEY and SVGEGT. CDR3 sequence: CASSFQQGENPYEQYF. For the CDR3, the DNA is TGTGCCAGCAGTTTCCAACAGGGGGAGAATCCCTACGAGCAGTACTTC.

The chain joins TRBV10-3 to TRBJ1-2, with D perhaps TRBD1 (5 bases). This CDR3 comprises 15 residues. Trimming removed 9 bases from V and 2 bases from J, with 19 bases in between. CDR1 is ENHRY, CDR2 SYGVKD, per germline. The CDR3, as DNA: TGTGCCATGTCGCAACTGGGGGACTCGAACTATGGCTACACCTTC. Its protein product is CAMSQLGDSNYGYTF.

This clonotype occurred a few times. The V call is TRBV7-9, the J call TRBJ1-2, with TRBD1 matching 10 bases. This CDR3 has 14 amino acids. J lost 6 bases, V lost 4 bases, and 5 bases had no gene match. Germline V lookup: CDR1 SEHNR, CDR2 FQNEAQ (reference sequence). CDR3 sequence reads: CASSSWDRGDGYTF. The CDR3 nucleotides read TGTGCCAGCAGCTCGTGGGACAGGGGTGATGGCTACACCTTC.

This clonotype was recorded a few times. The J gene is TRBJ2-1, the V gene TRBV10-3; TRBD1 matches 10 bases. V was clipped by 7 bases and J by 5 bases; unmatched bases: 5. Germline V gene data show CDR1 as ENHRY and CDR2 as SYGVKD. This CDR3 region has 14 residues. CDR3: CAIKGQGYDNEQFF. In nucleotides, the CDR3 is TGTGCCATCAAGGGACAGGGGTATGACAATGAGCAGTTCTTC.